The following is a T cell receptor beta chain sequence with its context. Its specificity is unknown. This sample stems from a study of siplizumab effects on memory and regulatory T cells. Notes on the study in general: In unstimulated cells, naive T cells appeared more diverse than memory T cells and seemed major alloresponse contributors. Suppressive capability of dividing Tregs from siplizumab cultures went unverified.

Losses at the gene ends were 0 bases for V and 5 bases for J; bases not matched to a gene: 10. The CDR3 totals 17 residues. Germline V CDR1 and CDR2: SGHDN, FVKESK. Measured with immunoSEQ multiplex PCR; TCRdb has only the in-frame clones, and not every one. The data show tens of thousands of clones, about 93% seen once. V gene TRBV14 combines with J gene TRBJ2-7, with 10 bases identical to TRBD2. The sample was CD8+ T cells sorted from blood. The TCR originated in a human donor in good health. Written as DNA, the CDR3 is TGTGCCAGCAGCCAAGATACTTTAGCGGGAGGCCGCGACGAGCAGTACTTC. This gives the protein CASSQDTLAGGRDEQYF.